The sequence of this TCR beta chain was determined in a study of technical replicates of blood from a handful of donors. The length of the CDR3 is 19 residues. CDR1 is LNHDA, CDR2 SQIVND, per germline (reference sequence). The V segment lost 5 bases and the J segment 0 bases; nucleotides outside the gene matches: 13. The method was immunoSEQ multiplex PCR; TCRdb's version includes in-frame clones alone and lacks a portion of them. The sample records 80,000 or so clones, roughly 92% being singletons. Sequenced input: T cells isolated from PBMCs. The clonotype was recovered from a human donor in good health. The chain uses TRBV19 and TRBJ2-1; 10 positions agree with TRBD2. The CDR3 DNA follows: TGTGCCAGTAGTTATCTTATACTAGCGGGAATAAGCTCCTACAATGAGCAGTTCTTC. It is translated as CASSYLILAGISSYNEQFF.